This T cell receptor (beta chain) is drawn from a study of cytomegalovirus exposure and HLA in healthy donors. Study context: Samples from HLA-typed donors yielded about 80 million unique TCRs in an early data release. Regarding the study as a whole: There were 150 to 200 TCR beta chains listed as cytomegalovirus-associated. Later analysis found that TCR beta chains associated with HLA were more clonally expanded than other, equally common chains.

With regard to this clone: Its antigen is still unknown.

Primers for the PCR totalled 60 Vbeta and 13 Jbeta. In the authors' workflow: About 11 million of tens of millions of unique TCR beta chains were shared, per a later count. The method was immunoSEQ multiplex PCR; TCRdb's version includes in-frame clones alone and lacks a portion of them. That table furnishes V, J and clone size, whereas the DNA furnished D and trimming. The repertoire holds about 160,000 clones, with more than 70% as singletons. The sequencing input was PBMCs. The receptor was derived from a man in his 60s in good health and CMV-seronegative.

CDR3 sequence: CASSVYRTSGPSEQFF. CDR3 DNA sequence: TGTGCCAGCAGCGTATACCGGACTAGCGGCCCCAGTGAGCAGTTCTTC. The chain has TRBV9 and TRBJ2-1; TRBD2 matches 10 bases. The CDR3 loop spans 16 amino acids. Losses at the gene ends were 1 base for V and 9 bases for J; bases not matched to a gene: 10. Germline V lookup: CDR1 SGDLS, CDR2 YYNGEE. Supplemented by reference TRBV9 and TRBJ2-1, the full variable domain reads DSGVTQTPKHLITATGQRVTLRCSPRSGDLSVYWYQQSLDQGLQFLIQYYNGEERAKGNILERFSAQQFPDLHSELNLSSLELGDSALYFCASSVYRTSGPSEQFFGPGTRLTVL.